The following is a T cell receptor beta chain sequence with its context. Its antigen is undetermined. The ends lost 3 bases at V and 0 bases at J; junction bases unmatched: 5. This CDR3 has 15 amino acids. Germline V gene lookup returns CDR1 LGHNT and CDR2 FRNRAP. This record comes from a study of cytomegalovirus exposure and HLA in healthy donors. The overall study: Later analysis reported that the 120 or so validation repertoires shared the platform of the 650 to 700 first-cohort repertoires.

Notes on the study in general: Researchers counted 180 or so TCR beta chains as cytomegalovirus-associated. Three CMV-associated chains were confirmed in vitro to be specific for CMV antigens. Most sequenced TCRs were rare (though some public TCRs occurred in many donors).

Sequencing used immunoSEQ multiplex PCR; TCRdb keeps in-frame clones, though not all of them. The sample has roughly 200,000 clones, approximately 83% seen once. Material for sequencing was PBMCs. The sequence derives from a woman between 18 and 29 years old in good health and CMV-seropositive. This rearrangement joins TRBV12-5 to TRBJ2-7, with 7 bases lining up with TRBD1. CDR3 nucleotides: TGTGCTAGTGGTTTCCCAGGGGACAGCTCCTACGAGCAGTACTTC. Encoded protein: CASGFPGDSSYEQYF.